This T cell receptor beta chain was obtained from a study of T-cell reconstitution after alpha-beta-depleted transplantation in children. Notes on the study in general: After transplant, at about two months, alpha-beta T cells were reportedly derived from several hundred expanded graft clones. High day-60 TCRbeta diversity in some patients came from surviving recipient T cells and thymic progenitors.

Of note for this clonotype: Its antigen remains unidentified.

V lost 5 bases to trimming and J lost 5 bases, with 15 bases between them. Per germline, CDR1 SGHTA and CDR2 FQGNSA. The CDR3 sequence is 14 residues long. Construction of the TCRbeta library involved unique molecular identifiers. TCRdb passed the PCR reads through MiXCR, listing each CDR3 protein once. The table shows approximately 980,000 distinct CDR3 sequences, with around 30% occurring only once. Material: PBMCs, mostly from graft donor cells, obtained 360 days after TCRalphabeta/CD19-depleted stem cell transplant. This clonotype originated in a boy under three years old who had a stem cell transplant for SCID, so the T cells may come from the graft donor. The rearrangement joins TRBV7-2 to TRBJ1-2, with D perhaps TRBD1 (5 bases). The DNA of the CDR3 is TGTGCCAGCAGCCCGGGACGGCCCTCTTATGGCTACACCTTC. Translated: CASSPGRPSYGYTF.